This T cell receptor (beta chain) was identified in a study of T-cell memory formation after mild COVID-19. V was trimmed by 6 bases and J by 2 bases, leaving 17 bases between them. Germline lookup yields CDR1 MNHEY and CDR2 SMNVEV (reference sequence). The CDR3 has 15 amino acids. One entry per CDR3 protein results from TCRdb running MiXCR on the 5' RACE reads. The sample has over 450,000 distinct CDR3 sequences; 20% are singletons. This clonotype showed up just a few times. J is TRBJ2-7 and V is TRBV27; D might be TRBD2 (6 bases). Sequenced sample: PBMCs or a T cell subset sorted from them (not recorded which). The receptor was isolated from an adult woman who had mild COVID-19 (a few samples of this study predate the infection). Cell type and time point are not known. CDR3 amino acids: CASRPIGTATYEQYF. The CDR3 nucleotides read TGTGCCAGCAGGCCTATCGGGACTGCCACCTACGAGCAGTACTTC.